In its sample, the clone carrying this T cell receptor beta chain was seen a few times. These data belong to a study of T-cell reconstitution after alpha-beta-depleted transplantation in children. Germline CDR1 SGHVS, CDR2 FQNEAQ. Trimming removed 5 bases from V and 4 bases from J; junction bases left unmatched: 21. CDR3 length: 19 amino acids. The TCRbeta library was prepared with unique molecular identifiers. TCRdb re-analysed the PCR reads in MiXCR, keeping a single row per CDR3 protein. The sample includes roughly 220,000 distinct CDR3 sequences, more than 10% seen only once; the top ten take over 2.5%.

Sequencing used PBMCs from the stem cell graft donor, obtained from the stem cell graft. The receptor comes from a human donor who donated a stem cell graft to a child with acute lymphoblastic leukemia. The chain recombines TRBV7-8 with TRBJ2-5, with 8 positions matching TRBD1. Here the CDR3 DNA reads TGTGCCAGCAGCCCCCGACTTGGGACAGGCCGTTTCTCCGGAGAGACCCAGTACTTC. It is translated as CASSPRLGTGRFSGETQYF.